The present TCR beta chain was sequenced within a study of T cells in localized non-small cell lung cancer. Study-wide results and limits: There were a median around 60 of the top 100 tumor clones appearing in adjacent lung.

Clones were sequenced by immunoSEQ multiplex PCR, and TCRdb holds only the in-frame ones, with some missing. The sample has tens of thousands of clones; approximately 83% are singletons. Concerning this clone itself: What it recognizes is unknown.

The sequencing used PBMCs, collected before any cancer treatment. This receptor was identified in a man between 40 and 70 years old with stage II lung adenocarcinoma.

The CDR3, as DNA: TGTGCCAGCAGGCACAGTACAAGCAATCAGCCCCAGCATTTT. This encodes CASRHSTSNQPQHF. This chain links TRBV7-3 with TRBJ1-5; D not certain. V lost 6 bases and J lost 1, with 10 bases in between. Germline V lookup: CDR1 SGHTA, CDR2 FQGTGA. The CDR3 covers 14 residues.